This paragraph covers one T cell receptor (beta chain) sequence. Its antigen remains unknown. These data come from a study of T cell responses to AZD1222 COVID-19 vaccine. Study-wide results and caveats: The study found vaccine-associated CD4 TCRs spanning spike, dominant at 160-218 and 743-854.

The V gene's germline CDR1 is SGHAT and CDR2 FQDESV (reference sequence). The V and J ends lost 5 bases and 4 bases respectively, with 12 bases between them. The length of the CDR3 is 14 residues. Clones were read by immunoSEQ multiplex PCR, and TCRdb kept only the in-frame ones, dropping some. The data show roughly 140,000 clones, with 88% seen just once and approximately 16% held by the top ten. V and J are TRBV11-1 and TRBJ1-3; the D gene is possibly TRBD1 (6 bases). The sample consisted of peripheral blood, taken on day 0 of AZD1222 vaccination. This sequence originates from an adult in good health. Here the CDR3 DNA reads TGTGCCAGCAGCCCTTGGACAGACGGAAACACCATATATTTT. Protein product: CASSPWTDGNTIYF. The variable domain in full, with the rest retrieved from reference TRBV11-1 and TRBJ1-3, is EAEVAQSPRYKITEKSQAVAFWCDPISGHATLYWYRQILGQGPELLVQFQDESVVDDSQLPKDRFSAERLKGVDSTLKIQPAELGDSAMYLCASSPWTDGNTIYFGEGSWLTVV.